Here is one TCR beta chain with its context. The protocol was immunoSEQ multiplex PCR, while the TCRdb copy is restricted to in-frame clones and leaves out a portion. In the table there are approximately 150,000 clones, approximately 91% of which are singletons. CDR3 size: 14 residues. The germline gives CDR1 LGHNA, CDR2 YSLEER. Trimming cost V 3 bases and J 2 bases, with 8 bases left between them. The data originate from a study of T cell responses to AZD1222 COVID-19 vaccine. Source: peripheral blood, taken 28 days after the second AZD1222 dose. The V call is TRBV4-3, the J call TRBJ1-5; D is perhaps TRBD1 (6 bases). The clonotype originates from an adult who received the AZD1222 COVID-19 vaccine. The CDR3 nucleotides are TGCGCCAGCAGCCAGAACAGGGGCAATCAGCCCCAGCATTTT. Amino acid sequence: CASSQNRGNQPQHF.